The 8 T cell receptor beta chains presented below share a single source sample, sequenced in a study of blood T cell repertoires in COVID-19. This table comes from immunoSEQ multiplex PCR, and its TCRdb copy is limited to in-frame clones, with some not included. This sample has about 100,000 clones, with around four fifths found just once. The sample consisted of peripheral blood. All receptors derive from a human donor in a cohort sampled during active COVID-19.

This chain links TRBV5-1 with TRBJ2-3; 12 bases are a match to TRBD2. The CDR3 consists of 15 residues. V trimming: 2 bases; J trimming: 5 bases; junction bases outside the gene matches: 3. CDR1 SGHRS and CDR2 YFSETQ come from the germline V gene. The CDR3 reads CASSFLAGGQDTQYF. The CDR3, as DNA: TGCGCCAGCAGCTTTCTAGCGGGGGGGCAAGATACGCAGTATTTT.

The chain combines TRBV6-2 or TRBV6-3 with TRBJ1-5; tentative D call: TRBD1 (6 bases). The V and J ends lost 2 bases and 0 bases respectively, with 8 bases between them. CDR1 and CDR2 (germline): MNHEY, SVGEGT. The CDR3 contains 15 residues. The CDR3 bases are TGTGCCAGCAGTTACAGGGGGTATAGCAATCAGCCCCAGCATTTT. It translates to CASSYRGYSNQPQHF.

The chain has TRBV6-4 and TRBJ1-2, with 8 bases identical to TRBD1. After removal of 2 bases from V and 8 bases from J, the junction contained 4 bases not matched to a gene. The CDR3 is 13 residues long. Per the germline V gene, CDR1 is MRHNA and CDR2 is SNTAGT. This CDR3 is CASSDGRGQGYTF. The CDR3 coding sequence is TGTGCCAGCAGTGACGGCAGGGGGCAGGGCTACACCTTC.

The J gene is TRBJ2-7, the V gene TRBV18; TRBD1 aligns across 10 bases. This CDR3 region has 15 residues. Germline values: CDR1 KGHSH, CDR2 LQKENI. With 3 bases clipped from V and 3 bases from J, the junction kept 5 bases outside the gene matches. CDR3 sequence (DNA): TGTGCCAGCTCACCTTGGGACAGGGGTTTCTACGAGCAGTACTTC. It is translated as CASSPWDRGFYEQYF.

The gene calls are TRBV21-1 and TRBJ1-2; no check of the table's D call, TRBD1, against the DNA was made. TRBV21-1 is marked as a pseudogene. The CDR3 length is 15 residues. The CDR3 region has the DNA TGTGCCAGCAGCACTCCCAGGGGGGAGGCCCATGGCTACACCTTC. Protein sequence: CASSTPRGEAHGYTF.

The chain employs TRBV18 and TRBJ1-5; the D gene is possibly TRBD1 (6 bases). CDR3 length: 14 residues. V was cut by 2 bases and J by 2 bases, with 7 bases left in between. From germline, CDR1 is KGHSH and CDR2 LQKENI. CDR3: CASSPGGGNQPQHF. CDR3 bases: TGTGCCAGCTCACCAGGGGGCGGCAATCAGCCCCAGCATTTT.

This rearrangement joins TRBV11-3 to TRBJ2-1; D might be TRBD2 (6 bases). CDR1 is SGHNT, CDR2 YENEEA, per germline. The CDR3 consists of 17 residues. V lost 1 base and J lost 2, with 15 bases in between. The CDR3 DNA reads as TGTGCCAGCAGCTTAGGTTTGTCGGGGGAAACCTACAATGAGCAGTTCTTC. Amino acids: CASSLGLSGETYNEQFF. Drawing the rest from reference TRBV11-3 and TRBJ2-1, the complete variable domain is EAGVVQSPRYKIIEKKQPVAFWCNPISGHNTLYWYLQNLGQGPELLIRYENEEAVDDSQLPKDRFSAERLKGVDSTLKIQPAELGDSAVYLCASSLGLSGETYNEQFFGPGTRLTVL.

The J gene is TRBJ2-7, the V gene TRBV18, with D hard to call. CDR3 length: 14 amino acids. Trimming shortened V by 1 base and J by 1 base, and 8 bases separated the two germline ends. CDR1 is KGHSH and CDR2 is LQKENI in the germline V gene. CDR3 sequence: CASSPLTESYEQYF. In nucleotides, the CDR3 is TGTGCCAGCTCACCACTCACCGAGTCCTACGAGCAGTACTTC.